This TCR beta chain was captured in a study of T-cell memory formation after mild COVID-19. TCRdb analysed the 5' RACE reads with MiXCR anew, one entry per CDR3 protein. The sample contains around 90,000 distinct CDR3 sequences, around 13% of which appear only once. This clonotype has only a few counts. Germline loops: CDR1 SGDLS, CDR2 YYNGEE. V gave up 2 bases and J gave up 1 base, with 6 bases separating them. The CDR3 contains 13 residues. Source material: PBMCs or a T cell subset sorted from them (not recorded which). The chain joins TRBV9 to TRBJ1-1, with D hard to call. The clonotype originates from an adult woman who had mild COVID-19 (a few samples of this study predate the infection). Cell type and time point are not known. CDR3 region: CASSVEGNTEAFF. In DNA, the CDR3 is TGTGCCAGCAGCGTCGAGGGGAACACTGAAGCTTTCTTT. Combining the CDR3 with reference TRBV9 and TRBJ1-1 gives the whole variable domain DSGVTQTPKHLITATGQRVTLRCSPRSGDLSVYWYQQSLDQGLQFLIQYYNGEERAKGNILERFSAQQFPDLHSELNLSSLELGDSALYFCASSVEGNTEAFFGQGTRLTVV.